Below are 19 T cell receptor beta chains sequenced from a single sample in a study of blood T cell repertoires in COVID-19 (dated by TCRdb to 2018 to 2021). Libraries were built with the immunoSEQ multiplex PCR assay. TCRdb carries this immuneACCESS record with in-frame sequences only. Its versions omit some clonotypes, under half of them owing to an unresolved V gene in the studies checked, with the rest unexplained. A total of 70,000 or so clones appear in this sample, approximately 83% of them only once. The biggest ten clones account for approximately 15% of the sample. The sequencing input was peripheral blood. The receptors derive from a man between 40 and 49 years old with COVID-19, enrolled during active disease.

The chain has TRBV2 and TRBJ2-6, with D tentatively TRBD2 (5 bases). CDR1 is SNHLY, CDR2 FYNNEI, per germline. The V end lost 6 bases, the J end lost 2 bases, and 8 bases lay between the germline ends. The CDR3 totals 14 residues. The CDR3 DNA follows: TGTGCCAGCAGAACGGGGACTGGGGCCAACGTCCTGACTTTC. This codes for CASRTGTGANVLTF. Full variable domain (outside the CDR3, taken from reference TRBV2 and TRBJ2-6): EPEVTQTPSHQVTQMGQEVILRCVPISNHLYFYWYRQILGQKVEFLVSFYNNEISEKSEIFDDQFSVERPDGSNFTLKIRSTKLEDSAMYFCASRTGTGANVLTFGAGSRLTVL.

The rearrangement uses TRBV2 and TRBJ1-2; 11 bases are a match to TRBD1. Germline-derived CDR1 and CDR2 are SNHLY and FYNNEI. V was pared by 6 bases and J by 6 bases, with 6 bases of the junction left unmatched. The CDR3 is made up of 14 amino acids. The CDR3 sequence: CASSRTGGWDGYTF. The CDR3 bases are TGTGCCAGCAGCAGGACAGGGGGCTGGGATGGCTACACCTTC.

This clone was seen only a few times. The CDR3 here is CASNNQGAHTDTQYF. The CDR3 DNA is TGCGCCAGCAACAACCAGGGGGCTCATACAGATACGCAGTATTTT. The chain couples TRBV5-1 to TRBJ2-3; 8 bases match TRBD1. CDR3 length equals 15 residues. Trimming cost V 6 bases and J 3 bases; bases outside gene matches: 9. Germline loops: CDR1 SGHRS, CDR2 YFSETQ.

This sequence joins TRBV7-9 and TRBJ1-5; D is undetermined. V was trimmed by 5 bases and J by 3 bases, leaving 8 bases between them. The CDR3 runs to 13 residues. The germline V gene has CDR1 SEHNR and CDR2 FQNEAQ (reference sequence). CDR3 amino acids: CASSVNYNQPQHF. In DNA form, the CDR3 reads TGTGCCAGCAGCGTCAACTACAATCAGCCCCAGCATTTT.

V usage is TRBV2 and J usage is TRBJ1-6; 8 bases match TRBD1. V trimming: 5 bases; J trimming: 13 bases; junction bases outside the gene matches: 7. The CDR3 totals 13 residues. Per the germline V gene, CDR1 is SNHLY and CDR2 is FYNNEI. The CDR3 nucleotides read TGTGCCAGCAGTACAGGGGGGCGCCTGCCCCTCCACTTT. Protein product: CASSTGGRLPLHF. The full variable domain, with the rest looked up from reference TRBV2 and TRBJ1-6, is EPEVTQTPSHQVTQMGQEVILRCVPISNHLYFYWYRQILGQKVEFLVSFYNNEISEKSEIFDDQFSVERPDGSNFTLKIRSTKLEDSAMYFCASSTGGRLPLHFGNGTRLTVT.

The V call is TRBV12-3 or TRBV12-4, the J call TRBJ2-1; 7 nucleotides line up with TRBD1. After removal of 5 bases from V and 8 bases from J, the junction contained 6 bases not matched to a gene. CDR3 size: 13 residues. The CDR3 region is CASSRTGVHEQFF. As DNA, the CDR3 is TGTGCCAGCAGTAGAACAGGGGTCCATGAGCAGTTCTTC.

V gene TRBV4-2 combines with J gene TRBJ2-5; 9 nucleotides agree with TRBD2. CDR3 length: 16 amino acids. The V and J ends lost 2 bases and 4 bases, in that order; junction bases with no gene match: 8. Germline CDR1 and CDR2: LGHNA and YNFKEQ. The CDR3 sequence: CASSQFAGTSRETQYF. The CDR3, as DNA: TGTGCCAGCAGCCAATTCGCCGGGACTAGCAGAGAGACCCAGTACTTC.

This sequence joins TRBV30 and TRBJ1-1; 7 bases align to TRBD1. Germline-derived CDR1 and CDR2 are GTSNPN and SVGIG (reference sequence). This CDR3 has 15 amino acids. V trimming: 3 bases; J trimming: 4 bases; junction bases outside the gene matches: 11. This CDR3 is CAWRRAGGSSTEAFF. The CDR3 DNA is TGTGCCTGGAGACGAGCAGGGGGTTCGAGCACTGAAGCTTTCTTT.

The J gene is TRBJ1-6, the V gene TRBV30; no definite D call. This CDR3 is built from 12 residues. Trimming removed 2 bases at V and 4 bases at J, with 3 bases between. CDR1 is GTSNPN, CDR2 SVGIG, per germline (reference sequence). Here the CDR3 reads CAWSTYNSPLHF. CDR3 sequence (DNA): TGTGCCTGGAGTACATATAATTCACCCCTCCACTTT.

The chain employs TRBV5-5 and TRBJ1-6, with D possibly TRBD1 on 5 matching bases. CDR3 length: 15 amino acids. Trimming left V 1 base short and J 10 bases short, with 15 bases between. CDR1 is SGHKS and CDR2 is YYEKEE in the germline V gene (reference sequence). In nucleotides, the CDR3 is TGTGCCAGCAGCTTGCTCGGCAGGAGGGGCTCACCCCTCCACTTT. It is translated as CASSLLGRRGSPLHF.

This rearrangement joins TRBV3-1 (or the pseudogene TRBV3-2) to TRBJ2-5, with TRBD2 matching 7 bases. The CDR3 is 16 residues long. J was trimmed by 0 bases and V by 0 bases; bases with no gene match: 4. Per germline, CDR1 LGHDT and CDR2 YNNKEL (reference sequence). The CDR3 DNA reads TGTGCCAGCAGCCAAGAGTGGCGGGGGTACCAAGAGACCCAGTACTTC. Translation gives CASSQEWRGYQETQYF.

This clone has just a few counts. The chain joins TRBV12-5 to TRBJ1-2, with D perhaps TRBD1 (5 bases). The V gene lost 7 bases and the J gene lost 6 bases, with 15 bases spanning the gap. Germline V CDR1 and CDR2: LGHNT, FRNRAP. CDR3 length: 13 residues. The CDR3 loop is CASDPGRGNGYTF. The CDR3 DNA is TGTGCTAGTGATCCCGGGAGGGGCAATGGCTACACCTTC.

The gene calls are TRBV28 and TRBJ2-7, with D possibly TRBD2 on 5 matching bases. Trimming removed 6 bases at V and 4 bases at J, with 10 bases between. The CDR3 runs 12 residues. Germline V gene sequence: CDR1 MDHEN, CDR2 SYDVKM. The CDR3 DNA reads as TGTGCCAGCAGCGAGCGGTTATACGAGCAGTACTTC. As protein: CASSERLYEQYF.

The chain carries TRBV11-2 and TRBJ2-5; weak D call: TRBD1 (6 bases). Trimming left V 2 bases short and J 9 bases short, with 13 bases between. This CDR3 comprises 13 residues. From germline, CDR1 is SGHAT and CDR2 FQNNGV. DNA for the CDR3: TGTGCCAGCAGCTTAAGGGACATGAGGGCCCAGTACTTC. Translation: CASSLRDMRAQYF.

The chain links TRBV9 to TRBJ2-3; TRBD2 aligns across 8 bases. Germline V CDR1 and CDR2: SGDLS, YYNGEE. CDR3 length: 19 amino acids. V was pared by 4 bases and J by 1 base, with 17 bases of the junction left unmatched. The CDR3 coding sequence is TGTGCCAGCAGCCCGACCGGACTAGCCCGCGAGTATCGCACAGATACGCAGTATTTT. Translation gives CASSPTGLAREYRTDTQYF.

As DNA, the CDR3 is TGCGCCAGCAGCCAGTCCGGGACTCCCACGTTCGATACGCAGTATTTT. Protein: CASSQSGTPTFDTQYF. The chain links TRBV4-1 to TRBJ2-3, with D perhaps matching TRBD2 (6 bases). V lost 3 bases to trimming and J lost 6 bases, with 19 bases between them. The CDR3 sequence is 16 residues long. Germline-derived CDR1 and CDR2 are MGHRA and YSYEKL.

The V gene is TRBV3-1 (or the pseudogene TRBV3-2), the J gene TRBJ1-6, with a tentative D call TRBD1 (5 bases). Germline V gives CDR1 LGHDT, CDR2 YNNKEL (reference sequence). The length of the CDR3 is 14 residues. V dropped 1 base and J dropped 9 bases, with 10 bases sitting between them. The CDR3 region is CASSQGRGPSPLHF. The CDR3 coding sequence is TGTGCCAGCAGCCAAGGGAGGGGTCCTTCACCCCTCCACTTT.

The chain carries TRBV7-6 and TRBJ1-5; D is unresolved. The germline V gene encodes CDR1 SGHVS and CDR2 FNYEAQ. The CDR3 sequence is 14 residues long. The germline V and J ends were trimmed by 4 bases and 3 bases, with 10 bases remaining between them. The CDR3 DNA follows: TGTGCCAGCAGCTCCAGGCCCTCCAATCAGCCCCAGCATTTT. Its translation: CASSSRPSNQPQHF.

The chain uses TRBV29-1 and TRBJ1-2; 12 bases fit TRBD1. CDR3 size: 16 residues. The trim removed 6 bases at V and 6 bases at J, leaving 14 bases unmatched. CDR1 is SQVTM, CDR2 ANQGSEA, per germline. CDR3 sequence reads: CSVGQLPGQGAHGYTF. As DNA, the CDR3 is TGCAGCGTGGGCCAACTTCCGGGACAGGGGGCGCATGGCTACACCTTC. Drawing the rest from reference TRBV29-1 and TRBJ1-2, the complete variable domain is SAVISQKPSRDICQRGTSLTIQCQVDSQVTMMFWYRQQPGQSLTLIATANQGSEATYESGFVIDKFPISRPNLTFSTLTVSNMSPEDSSIYLCSVGQLPGQGAHGYTFGSGTRLTVV.